This T cell receptor beta chain was captured in a study of T cells expressing NK-cell markers. Background on the study: Repertoires of TCR beta were obtained from T cells sorted as CD3+CD56+NKG2C+, CD3+CD56+NKG2C- and CD3+CD56-NKG2C+.

Germline V CDR1 and CDR2: SGHRS, YFSETQ. This CDR3 spans 16 amino acids. TCRdb re-analyzed the 5' RACE reads; it lists each CDR3 protein once, without DNA. The sample holds 400,000 or so distinct CDR3 sequences. Input material: blood T cells: a sorted CD56 or NKG2C T cell subset, CD4+ or CD8+ T cells, or bulk PBMC T cells (not recorded which). The chain carries TRBV5-1 and TRBJ2-1; TCRdb proposes TRBD2, but this gene call is untestable without DNA. The sequence was obtained from a woman between 45 and 65 years old in good health. This CDR3 is CASASGLASIWNEQFF.